These 20 T cell receptor beta chains came from one sample sequenced in a study of tumor-infiltrating lymphocytes in oesophageal squamous cell carcinoma. Each CDR3 protein is one row after TCRdb ran MiXCR on the PCR reads. Found here are roughly 10,000 distinct CDR3 sequences, roughly three fifths of them singletons; the top ten hold approximately 39%. The sequenced sample consisted of esophageal tumor tissue. Receptors originate from a female donor with esophageal squamous cell carcinoma.

The chain links TRBV28 to TRBJ2-1; D is unresolved. TRBJ2-5 explains the end of the DNA better; the J call may be wrong. The CDR3 has 13 residues. Germline lookup yields CDR1 MDHEN and CDR2 SYDVKM. The CDR3 is CASSSGSQETQYF. As DNA, the CDR3 is TGTGCCAGCAGTTCCGGTAGCCAAGAGACCCAGTACTTC.

This clonotype was observed once. V and J are TRBV12-3 or TRBV12-4 and TRBJ2-3, with no clear D. V dropped 6 bases and J dropped 6 bases, with 10 bases sitting between them. The CDR3 has 12 residues. The CDR3 protein is CASRPNGDTQYF. Written as DNA, the CDR3 is TGTGCCAGCAGACCGAATGGGGATACGCAGTATTTT.

This chain links TRBV7-2 with TRBJ2-5; the D is unclear. Matching the DNA end better, TRBJ2-6 makes the J call doubtful. Germline CDR1 is SGHTA and CDR2 is FQGNSA. CDR3 length: 17 amino acids. The CDR3 DNA reads TGTGCCAGCAGCTTAGGGGCTCAAGGCTCTGGGGCCAACGTCCTGACTTTC. Residues: CASSLGAQGSGANVLTF.

This sequence joins TRBV12-3 or TRBV12-4 and TRBJ2-2, with TRBD1 matching over 9 bases. This CDR3 contains 16 residues. The V segment lost 4 bases and the J segment 3 bases; nucleotides outside the gene matches: 6. In DNA form, the CDR3 reads TGTGCCAGCAGTTACCGGACAGGGGATGACACCGGGGAGCTGTTTTTT. This sequence encodes CASSYRTGDDTGELFF.

The rearrangement links TRBV7-2 to TRBJ2-1; 7 positions agree with TRBD1. The DNA end lines up better with TRBJ2-5; the J call may be wrong. CDR1 is SGHTA and CDR2 is FQGNSA in the germline V gene. The CDR3 loop spans 16 amino acids. CDR3 bases: TGTGCCAGCAGCTTATCCGGGACAGAGAGGGGAGAGACCCAGTACTTC. Residues: CASSLSGTERGETQYF.

The V call is TRBV6-5, the J call TRBJ2-3; 9 positions agree with TRBD2. The CDR3 contains 15 residues. The trim removed 7 bases at V and 2 bases at J, leaving 7 bases unmatched. The germline V gene has CDR1 MNHEY and CDR2 SVGAGI. CDR3 residues: CASITRGGYTDTQYF. CDR3 DNA sequence: TGTGCCAGCATCACGCGGGGGGGGTACACAGATACGCAGTATTTT.

This clonotype was observed at least ten times. The chain combines TRBV7-3 with TRBJ2-3, with D possibly called TRBD1 or TRBD2 (5 bases each). V was trimmed by 1 base and J by 14 bases, leaving 22 bases between them. Germline lookup yields CDR1 SGHTA and CDR2 FQGTGA. The CDR3 contains 15 residues. The CDR3 here is CASSLIPLDTGELYF. As DNA, the CDR3 is TGTGCCAGCAGCTTAATCCCCCTGGACACCGGGGAGCTGTATTTT. Full variable domain (remainder filled in from reference TRBV7-3 and TRBJ2-3): GAGVSQTPSNKVTEKGKYVELRCDPISGHTALYWYRQSLGQGPEFLIYFQGTGAADDSGLPNDRFFAVRPEGSVSTLKIQRTERGDSAVYLCASSLIPLDTGELYFGPGTRLTVL.

Turning to this clonotype: It is likely a read error, because the conserved phenylalanine at the end of the CDR3 is missing. It is unclear where the CDR3 begins or ends on the DNA, so no DNA is shown, and the CDR3 is as TCRdb lists it. The chain employs TRBV7-2 and TRBJ1-1; the table assigns TRBD1, which was not confirmed against the DNA. Germline CDR1 is SGHTA and CDR2 is FQGNSA. Counting both end residues, the CDR3 totals 16 amino acids. The CDR3 region is CASSLGGGTYEQYFGA.

V and J are TRBV6-5 and TRBJ2-2; D tentatively reads TRBD1 or TRBD2 (7 bases each). The CDR3 is 15 amino acids. V lost 10 bases to trimming and J lost 4 bases, with 19 bases between them. Germline-derived CDR1 and CDR2 are MNHEY and SVGAGI. The CDR3 here is CAIRGGTGVTGELFF. CDR3 sequence (DNA): TGTGCCATCCGCGGGGGCACAGGGGTCACCGGGGAGCTGTTTTTT.

The chain carries TRBV5-6 and TRBJ2-5; D uncertain. The J call may be faulty, since TRBJ2-1 better matches the DNA end. Germline V gene sequence: CDR1 SGHDT, CDR2 YYEEEE. The CDR3 has 14 residues. The CDR3 nucleotides are TGTGCCAGCAGCTTGGCCTTTATCCTAAATGAGCAGTTCTTC. It encodes CASSLAFILNEQFF.

There are a few counts of this clonotype. V gene TRBV5-3 combines with J gene TRBJ1-1; TRBD1 agrees at 7 bases. TRBV5-3 is classed as an ORF, of uncertain function. The ends lost 8 bases at V and 3 bases at J; junction bases unmatched: 7. There are 13 residues in the CDR3. CDR3 coding DNA: TGTGCCAGCAGTCAGGGGGGGTACACTGAAGCTTTCTTT. Translation gives CASSQGGYTEAFF.

The rearrangement joins TRBV12-3 or TRBV12-4 to TRBJ2-6; the D is unclear. The tail of the sequence fits TRBJ2-5 better, so the J call may be wrong. The CDR3 runs 14 residues. The CDR3 DNA follows: TGTGCCAGCAGTTCCGAGGCTAATAGGGAGACCCAGTACTTC. Its protein is CASSSEANRETQYF.

The chain combines TRBV7-2 with TRBJ2-5, with 14 bases identical to TRBD2. Unmatched junction bases numbered 10, after V lost 5 bases and J lost 11 bases. CDR1 SGHTA and CDR2 FQGNSA come from the germline V gene. The CDR3 is made up of 15 amino acids. CDR3 residues: CASSNWTSGGHTQYF. CDR3 DNA sequence: TGTGCCAGCAGCAATTGGACTAGCGGGGGGCATACGCAGTACTTC.

Concerning this clonotype itself: The junction departs from germline at one end; a sequencing error may be responsible. The genes are TRBV10-1 and TRBJ1-4; 9 nucleotides line up with TRBD1. This CDR3 has 15 residues. In germline, CDR1 is WNHNN, CDR2 SYGVQD (reference sequence). The CDR3 DNA is TGTGCCAGCAGGTACAGGGGGCAGGCTAATGAAAAACTGTTTTTT. Translation gives CASRYRGQANEKLFF.

This clonotype is termed medium-sized. The chain has TRBV11-3 and TRBJ2-2, with 9 bases fitting TRBD1. This CDR3 is 14 amino acids long. V shed 7 bases, J shed 4 bases, and the junction held 4 bases outside the gene matches. Germline V lookup: CDR1 SGHNT, CDR2 YENEEA. CDR3 nucleotide sequence: TGTGCCAGCACCAGGGACAGGGTCACCGGGGAGCTGTTTTTT. This gives the protein CASTRDRVTGELFF.

This clonotype was seen a handful of times. V usage is TRBV11-2 and J usage is TRBJ2-7; D call uncertain. The germline V gene has CDR1 SGHAT and CDR2 FQNNGV. V lost 5 bases and J 7 bases, leaving 12 bases between the germline ends. The CDR3 is 12 amino acids. The CDR3 loop is CASSTFPGEQYF. The CDR3 nucleotides read TGTGCCAGCAGCACCTTCCCCGGTGAGCAGTACTTC.

The rearrangement joins TRBV7-3 to TRBJ1-5; D uncertain. CDR1 and CDR2 from the germline V gene are SGHTA and FQGTGA. V shed 2 bases and J shed 2 bases, with 1 base lying between them. The CDR3 consists of 12 residues. The CDR3 sequence: CASSLGNQPQHF. For the CDR3, the DNA is TGTGCCAGCAGCTTAGGCAATCAGCCCCAGCATTTT. Using reference TRBV7-3 and TRBJ1-5 for the parts outside the CDR3, the full variable domain is GAGVSQTPSNKVTEKGKYVELRCDPISGHTALYWYRQSLGQGPEFLIYFQGTGAADDSGLPNDRFFAVRPEGSVSTLKIQRTERGDSAVYLCASSLGNQPQHFGDGTRLSIL.

CDR3: CAITPSPGLHSYNEQFF. In DNA, the CDR3 is TGTGCCATCACCCCTTCCCCGGGACTTCACTCCTACAATGAGCAGTTCTTC. The V gene is TRBV10-3, the J gene TRBJ2-7, with D possibly being TRBD2 (6 bases). The better agreement between TRBJ2-1 and the DNA end casts doubt on the J call. This CDR3 comprises 17 residues. Germline V gene sequence: CDR1 ENHRY, CDR2 SYGVKD.

This sequence joins TRBV7-2 and TRBJ2-7, with 9 bases fitting TRBD2. The end of the DNA fits TRBJ2-1 better, so the J call may be wrong. This CDR3 contains 16 residues. Per the germline V gene, CDR1 is SGHTA and CDR2 is FQGNSA. This CDR3 is CASSLVGAGGRNEQFF. CDR3 nucleotide sequence: TGTGCCAGCAGCTTAGTCGGAGCGGGAGGAAGGAATGAGCAGTTCTTC.

This clonotype was detected many times. V is TRBV18 and J is TRBJ2-7; D is perhaps TRBD2 (6 bases). The CDR3 is 15 amino acids. The V gene's germline CDR1 is KGHSH and CDR2 LQKENI. The V end was cut by 0 bases, the J end by 2 bases, with 11 bases between. The CDR3: CASSPPSPGAYEQYF. Here the CDR3 DNA reads TGTGCCAGCTCACCACCAAGCCCGGGGGCCTACGAGCAGTACTTC.